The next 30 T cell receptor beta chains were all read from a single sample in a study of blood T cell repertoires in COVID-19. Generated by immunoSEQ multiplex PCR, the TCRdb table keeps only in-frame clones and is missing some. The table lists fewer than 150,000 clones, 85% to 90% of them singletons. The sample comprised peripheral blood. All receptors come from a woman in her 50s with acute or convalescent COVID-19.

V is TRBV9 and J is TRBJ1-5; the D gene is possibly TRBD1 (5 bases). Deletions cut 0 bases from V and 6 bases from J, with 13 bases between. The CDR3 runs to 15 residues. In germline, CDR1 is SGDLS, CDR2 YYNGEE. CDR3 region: CASSVGGQGSQPQHF. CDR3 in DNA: TGTGCCAGCAGCGTAGGTGGGCAGGGTTCTCAGCCCCAGCATTTT.

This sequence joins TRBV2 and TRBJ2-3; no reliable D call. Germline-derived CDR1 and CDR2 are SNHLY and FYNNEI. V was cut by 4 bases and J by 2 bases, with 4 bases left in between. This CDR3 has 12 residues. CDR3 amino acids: CASSVYTDTQYF. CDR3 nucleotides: TGTGCCAGCAGTGTATACACAGATACGCAGTATTTT.

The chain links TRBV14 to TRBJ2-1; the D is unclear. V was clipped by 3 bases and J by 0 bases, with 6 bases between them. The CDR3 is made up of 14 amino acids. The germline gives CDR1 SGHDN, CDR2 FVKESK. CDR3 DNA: TGTGCCAGCAGCCATTGGAGCTCCTACAATGAGCAGTTCTTC. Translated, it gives CASSHWSSYNEQFF.

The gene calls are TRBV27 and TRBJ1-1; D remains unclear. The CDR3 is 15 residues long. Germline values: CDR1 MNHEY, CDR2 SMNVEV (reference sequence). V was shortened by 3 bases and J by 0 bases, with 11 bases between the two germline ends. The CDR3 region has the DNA TGTGCCAGCAGTTTTTTTCATCCCATGAACACTGAAGCTTTCTTT. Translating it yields CASSFFHPMNTEAFF.

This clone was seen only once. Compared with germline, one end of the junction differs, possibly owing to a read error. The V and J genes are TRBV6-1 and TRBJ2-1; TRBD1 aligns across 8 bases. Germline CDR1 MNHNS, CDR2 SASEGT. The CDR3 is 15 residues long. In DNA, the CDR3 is TGTGCCAGCAGGGAAGCAGGGGGCCTAAGGATCGGGCAGTTCTTC. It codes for CASREAGGLRIGQFF.

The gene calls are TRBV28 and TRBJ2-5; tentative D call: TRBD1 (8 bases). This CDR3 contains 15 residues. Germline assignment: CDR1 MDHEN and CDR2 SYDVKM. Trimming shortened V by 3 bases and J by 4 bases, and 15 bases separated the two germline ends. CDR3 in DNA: TGTGCCAGCAGTTTCCTACAGGGGGAGGGAGAGACCCAGTACTTC. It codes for CASSFLQGEGETQYF.

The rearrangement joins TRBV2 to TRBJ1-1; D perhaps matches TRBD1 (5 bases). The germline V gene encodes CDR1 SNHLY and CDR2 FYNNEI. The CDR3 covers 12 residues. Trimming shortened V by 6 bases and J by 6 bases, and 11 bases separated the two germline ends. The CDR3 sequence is CASRGLNPEAFF. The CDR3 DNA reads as TGTGCCAGCAGGGGACTTAACCCTGAAGCTTTCTTT.

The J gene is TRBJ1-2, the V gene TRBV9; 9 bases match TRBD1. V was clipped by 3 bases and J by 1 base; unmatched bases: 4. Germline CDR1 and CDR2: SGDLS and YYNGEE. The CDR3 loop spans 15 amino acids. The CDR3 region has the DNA TGTGCCAGCAGCGGAGGACAGGGGAGTAACTATGGCTACACCTTC. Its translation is CASSGGQGSNYGYTF.

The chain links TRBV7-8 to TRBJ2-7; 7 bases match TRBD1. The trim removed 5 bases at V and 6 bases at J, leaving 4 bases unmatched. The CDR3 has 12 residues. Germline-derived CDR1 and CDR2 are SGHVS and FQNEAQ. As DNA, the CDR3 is TGTGCCAGCAGCCGACAGGGTAGCGAGCAGTACTTC. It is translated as CASSRQGSEQYF.

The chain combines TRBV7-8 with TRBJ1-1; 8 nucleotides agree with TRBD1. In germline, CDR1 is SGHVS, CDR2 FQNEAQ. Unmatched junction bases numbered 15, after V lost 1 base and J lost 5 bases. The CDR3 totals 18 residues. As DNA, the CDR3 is TGTGCCAGCAGCTTAGTTTTGGACAGGGCGTTCGCGGGGACTGAAGCTTTCTTT. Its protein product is CASSLVLDRAFAGTEAFF.

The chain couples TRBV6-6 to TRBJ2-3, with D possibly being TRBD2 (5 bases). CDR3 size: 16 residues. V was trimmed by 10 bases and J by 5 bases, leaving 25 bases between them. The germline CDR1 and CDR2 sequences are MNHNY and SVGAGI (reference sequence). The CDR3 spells CATYGVGRAGGDTQYF. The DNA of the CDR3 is TGTGCCACCTATGGGGTAGGGCGGGCCGGTGGAGATACGCAGTATTTT.

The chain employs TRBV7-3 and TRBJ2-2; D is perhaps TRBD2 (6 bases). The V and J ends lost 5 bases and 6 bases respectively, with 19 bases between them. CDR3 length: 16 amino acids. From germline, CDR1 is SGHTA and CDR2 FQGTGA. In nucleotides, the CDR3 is TGTGCCAGCAGCCGGTACCGGGACTCTCTACCCGGGGAGCTGTTTTTT. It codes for CASSRYRDSLPGELFF.

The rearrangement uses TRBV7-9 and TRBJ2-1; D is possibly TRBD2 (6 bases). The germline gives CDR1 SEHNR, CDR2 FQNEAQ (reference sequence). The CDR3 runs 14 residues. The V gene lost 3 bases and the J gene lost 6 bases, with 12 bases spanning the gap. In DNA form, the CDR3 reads TGTGCCAGCAGCTTTTCGGGAGCCGGCAATGAGCAGTTCTTC. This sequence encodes CASSFSGAGNEQFF. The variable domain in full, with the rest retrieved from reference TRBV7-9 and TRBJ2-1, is DTGVSQNPRHKITKRGQNVTFRCDPISEHNRLYWYRQTLGQGPEFLTYFQNEAQLEKSRLLSDRFSAERPKGSFSTLEIQRTEQGDSAMYLCASSFSGAGNEQFFGPGTRLTVL.

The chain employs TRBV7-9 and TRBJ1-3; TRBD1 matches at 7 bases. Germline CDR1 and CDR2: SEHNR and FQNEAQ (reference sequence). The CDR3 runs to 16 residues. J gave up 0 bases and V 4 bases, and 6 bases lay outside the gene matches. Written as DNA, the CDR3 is TGTGCCAGCAGCTACACAGGGGTGAACTCTGGAAACACCATATATTTT. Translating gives CASSYTGVNSGNTIYF.

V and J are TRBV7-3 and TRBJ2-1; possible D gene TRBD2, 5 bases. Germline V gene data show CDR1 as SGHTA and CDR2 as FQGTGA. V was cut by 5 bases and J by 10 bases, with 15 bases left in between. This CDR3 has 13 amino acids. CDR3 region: CASSRVRSGEQFF. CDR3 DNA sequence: TGTGCCAGCAGCCGAGTAAGATCGGGGGAGCAGTTCTTC.

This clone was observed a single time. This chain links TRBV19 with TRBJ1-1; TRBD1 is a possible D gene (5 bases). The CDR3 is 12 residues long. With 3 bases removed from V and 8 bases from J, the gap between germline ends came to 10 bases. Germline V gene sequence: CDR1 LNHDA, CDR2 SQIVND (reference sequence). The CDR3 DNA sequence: TGTGCCAGTAGTATTATCCAGGGAGAAGCTTTCTTT. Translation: CASSIIQGEAFF.

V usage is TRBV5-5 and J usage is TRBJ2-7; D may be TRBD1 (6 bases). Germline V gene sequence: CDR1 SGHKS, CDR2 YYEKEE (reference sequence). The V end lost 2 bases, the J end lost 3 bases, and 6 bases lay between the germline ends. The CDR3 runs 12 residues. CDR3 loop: CASSLGGYEQYF. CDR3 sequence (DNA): TGTGCCAGCAGCTTAGGGGGCTACGAGCAGTACTTC.

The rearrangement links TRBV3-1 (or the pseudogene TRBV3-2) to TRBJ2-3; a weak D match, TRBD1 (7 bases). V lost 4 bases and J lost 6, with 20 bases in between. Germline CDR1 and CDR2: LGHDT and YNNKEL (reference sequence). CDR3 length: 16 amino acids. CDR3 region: CASSPIGTAEGDTQYF. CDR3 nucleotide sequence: TGTGCCAGCAGCCCCATAGGGACAGCGGAGGGGGATACGCAGTATTTT.

The CDR3 DNA follows: TGTGCCAGCACCCGACGACTCGGGGATACGCAGTATTTT. It specifies CASTRRLGDTQYF. The chain recombines TRBV3-1 (or the pseudogene TRBV3-2) with TRBJ2-3; D call uncertain. Looked up from germline, CDR1 is LGHDT and CDR2 is YNNKEL (reference sequence). V dropped 7 bases and J dropped 6 bases, with 14 bases sitting between them. The CDR3 has 13 amino acids.

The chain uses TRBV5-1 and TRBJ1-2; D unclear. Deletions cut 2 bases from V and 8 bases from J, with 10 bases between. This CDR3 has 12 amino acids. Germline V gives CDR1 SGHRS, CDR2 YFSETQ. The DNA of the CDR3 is TGCGCCAGCAGCTTCGGACTGGAGGGCTACACCTTC. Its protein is CASSFGLEGYTF.

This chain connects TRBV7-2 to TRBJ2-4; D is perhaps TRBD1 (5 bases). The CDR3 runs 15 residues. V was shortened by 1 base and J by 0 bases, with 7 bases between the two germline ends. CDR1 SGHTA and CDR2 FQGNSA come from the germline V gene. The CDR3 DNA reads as TGTGCCAGCAGCTTAGGGGGCCTAGCCAAAAACATTCAGTACTTC. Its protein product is CASSLGGLAKNIQYF.

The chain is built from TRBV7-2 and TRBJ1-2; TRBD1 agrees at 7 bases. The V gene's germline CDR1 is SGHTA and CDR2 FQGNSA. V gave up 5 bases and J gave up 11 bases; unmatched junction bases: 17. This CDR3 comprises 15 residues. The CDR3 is CASSQNRGLPFGYTF. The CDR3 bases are TGTGCCAGCAGCCAAAACAGGGGATTACCTTTTGGGTACACCTTC.

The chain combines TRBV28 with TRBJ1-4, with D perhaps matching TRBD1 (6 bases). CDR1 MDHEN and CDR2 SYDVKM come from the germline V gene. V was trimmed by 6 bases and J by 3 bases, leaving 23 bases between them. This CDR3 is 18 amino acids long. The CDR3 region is CASRWTRGSLRPNEKLFF. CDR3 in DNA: TGTGCCAGCAGATGGACAAGGGGGAGCTTAAGACCTAATGAAAAACTGTTTTTT.

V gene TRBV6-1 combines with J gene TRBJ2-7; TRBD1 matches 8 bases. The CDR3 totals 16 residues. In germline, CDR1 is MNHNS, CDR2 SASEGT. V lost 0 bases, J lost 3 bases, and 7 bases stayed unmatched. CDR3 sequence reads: CASSEARTGLLYEQYF. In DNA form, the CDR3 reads TGTGCCAGCAGTGAAGCGCGGACAGGGTTACTCTACGAGCAGTACTTC.

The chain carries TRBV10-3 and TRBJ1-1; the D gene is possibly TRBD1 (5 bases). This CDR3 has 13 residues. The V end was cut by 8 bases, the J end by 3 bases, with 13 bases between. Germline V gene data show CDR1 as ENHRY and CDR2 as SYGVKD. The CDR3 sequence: CAIGGRGDTEAFF. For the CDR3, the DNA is TGTGCCATCGGTGGACGGGGGGACACTGAAGCTTTCTTT.

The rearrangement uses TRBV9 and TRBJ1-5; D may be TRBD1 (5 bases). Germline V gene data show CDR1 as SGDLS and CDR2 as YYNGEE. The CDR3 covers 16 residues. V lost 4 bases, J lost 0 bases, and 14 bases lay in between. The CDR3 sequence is CASSPGEGYSNQPQHF. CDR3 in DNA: TGTGCCAGCAGCCCGGGGGAGGGTTATAGCAATCAGCCCCAGCATTTT.

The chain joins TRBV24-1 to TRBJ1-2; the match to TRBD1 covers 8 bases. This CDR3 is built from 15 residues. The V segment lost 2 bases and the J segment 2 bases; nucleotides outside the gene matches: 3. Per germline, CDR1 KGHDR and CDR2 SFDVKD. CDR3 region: CATSDSRQGNYGYTF. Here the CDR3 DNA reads TGTGCCACCAGTGATTCACGACAGGGGAACTATGGCTACACCTTC.

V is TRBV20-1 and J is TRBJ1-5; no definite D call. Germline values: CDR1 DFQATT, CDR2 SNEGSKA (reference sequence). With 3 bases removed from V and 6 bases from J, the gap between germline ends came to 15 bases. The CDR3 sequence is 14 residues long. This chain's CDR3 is CSASAGIRGQPQHF. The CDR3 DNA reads TGCAGTGCTAGTGCCGGAATTCGGGGTCAGCCCCAGCATTTT.

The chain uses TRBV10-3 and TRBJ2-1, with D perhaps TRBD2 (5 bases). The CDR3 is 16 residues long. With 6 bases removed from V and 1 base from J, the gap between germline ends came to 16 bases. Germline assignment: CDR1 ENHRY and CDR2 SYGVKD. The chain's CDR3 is CAIRSIGEGSYNEQFF. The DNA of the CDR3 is TGTGCCATCAGAAGTATAGGAGAGGGTTCCTACAATGAGCAGTTCTTC.

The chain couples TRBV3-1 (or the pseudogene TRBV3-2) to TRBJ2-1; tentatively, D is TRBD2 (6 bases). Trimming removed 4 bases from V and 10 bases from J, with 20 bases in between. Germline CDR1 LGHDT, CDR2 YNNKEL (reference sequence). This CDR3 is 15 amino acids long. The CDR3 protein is CASSLGLGGTGEQFF. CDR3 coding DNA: TGTGCCAGCAGCCTAGGGTTGGGCGGGACTGGAGAGCAGTTCTTC.